The TCR beta chain under discussion was sequenced for a study of cytomegalovirus exposure and HLA in healthy donors. Study-level points and caveats: Analyzed later, association rates of TCRs varied across HLA loci, with DRB1 most and HLA-C fewest.

V was clipped by 0 bases and J by 3 bases; unmatched bases: 2. The CDR3 covers 14 residues. Germline-derived CDR1 and CDR2 are SGHTA and FQGNSA. Worth noting for this clone: Its antigen is still unknown.

With 60 Vbeta and 13 Jbeta primers, the PCR was carried out. Assay used: immunoSEQ multiplex PCR; TCRdb lists only in-frame clones, some missing. The sample records about 130,000 clones, around 70% being singletons. The donors gave bone marrow, and they were healthy. The J gene is TRBJ2-7, the V gene TRBV7-2, with TRBD2 identical over 7 bases. Specimen: PBMCs. The sequence derives from a human donor in good health. The CDR3 DNA sequence: TGTGCCAGCAGCTTAGCGGGAGGGCTCTACGAGCAGTACTTC. Translating it yields CASSLAGGLYEQYF.